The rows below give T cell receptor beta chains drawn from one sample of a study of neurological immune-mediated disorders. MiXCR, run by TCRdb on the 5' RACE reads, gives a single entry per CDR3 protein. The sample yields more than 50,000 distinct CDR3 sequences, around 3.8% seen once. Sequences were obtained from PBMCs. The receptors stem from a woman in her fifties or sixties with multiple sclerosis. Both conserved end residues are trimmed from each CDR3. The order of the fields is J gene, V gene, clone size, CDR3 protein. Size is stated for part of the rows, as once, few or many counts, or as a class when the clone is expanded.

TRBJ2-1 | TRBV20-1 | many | SARRTSGRVAYNEQF
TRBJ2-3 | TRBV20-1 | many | SAVAGGPSDTQY
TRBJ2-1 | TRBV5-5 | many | ASSFLGRAGNEQF
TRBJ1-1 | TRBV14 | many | ASSWTGTNTEAF
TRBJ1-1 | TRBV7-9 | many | ASSAQGGNTEAF
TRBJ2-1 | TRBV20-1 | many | SATGREKHVNEQF
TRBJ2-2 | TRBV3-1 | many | ASSRRQGTNTGELF
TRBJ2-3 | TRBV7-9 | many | ASSWTGGTSGLRTDTQY
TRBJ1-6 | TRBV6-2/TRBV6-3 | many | ASSYEGGSPLH
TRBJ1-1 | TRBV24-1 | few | ATSDSGGAGTEAF
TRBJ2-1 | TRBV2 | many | ATRDRAYNEQF
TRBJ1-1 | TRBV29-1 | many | SVSPGGNTEAF
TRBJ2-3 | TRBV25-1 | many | ASSEGGGADTQY
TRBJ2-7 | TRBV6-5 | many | ASRGRGARAYEQY
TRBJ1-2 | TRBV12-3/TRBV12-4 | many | ASSRETGLATGYT
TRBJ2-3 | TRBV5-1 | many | ASSLGGSRTDTQY
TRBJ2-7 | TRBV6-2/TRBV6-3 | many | ASRSSGRSFEQY
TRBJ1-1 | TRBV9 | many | ASSPNTRGTVEAF
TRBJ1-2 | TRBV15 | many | ATNDGRSAYGYT
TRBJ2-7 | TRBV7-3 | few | ASSLSRGGRADEQY
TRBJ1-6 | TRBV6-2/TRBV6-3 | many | ASTLRTGHSPLH
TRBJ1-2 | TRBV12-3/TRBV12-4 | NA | ASSGTGSSTGYGYT
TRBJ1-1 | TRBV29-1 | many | SVLAGTGATNTEAF
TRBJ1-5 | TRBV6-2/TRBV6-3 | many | ASRYGLSNQPQH
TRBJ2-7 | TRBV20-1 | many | SATSGTSGSPIYEQY
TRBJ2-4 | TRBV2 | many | ASSDPSKNIQY
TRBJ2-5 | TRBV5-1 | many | ASSLAREGETQY
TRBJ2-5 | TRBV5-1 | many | ASSLGGTLGETQY
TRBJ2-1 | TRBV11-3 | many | ASSLFQDSYNEQF
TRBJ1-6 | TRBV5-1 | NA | ASSLVDSPLN
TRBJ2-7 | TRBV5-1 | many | ASSFGTLTSYEQY
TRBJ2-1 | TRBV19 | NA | ASSFLAGSYNEQF
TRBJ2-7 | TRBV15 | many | ATSSVRLGTYEQY